These 4 T cell receptor beta chains share one sample of origin, sequenced in a study of CD8+CD57+ T cells in acquired aplastic anemia. The template for TCR beta VDJ and CDR3 sequence profiling was genomic DNA. Each CDR3 protein is one row after TCRdb ran MiXCR on the reads. The sample has around 130,000 distinct CDR3 sequences; 48% are singletons. The specimen was sorted CD4+, CD8+, or CD8+CD57+ T cells (not recorded which) from PBMCs. These receptors all stem from a human donor in good health, serving as a control.

This clonotype was seen at least ten times. The chain has TRBV20-1 and TRBJ1-5, with TRBD1 as a possible D gene (6 bases). The V gene lost 6 bases and the J gene lost 7 bases, with 22 bases spanning the gap. Germline loops: CDR1 DFQATT, CDR2 SNEGSKA (reference sequence). This CDR3 is 15 amino acids long. The CDR3 region is CSALSRGGAVQPQHF. The CDR3 region has the DNA TGCAGTGCCCTCAGCCGGGGGGGGGCCGTGCAGCCCCAGCATTTT.

This clonotype was seen at least ten times. The CDR3 protein is CASSTDQPSNQPQHF. CDR3 coding DNA: TGTGCCAGCAGTACCGACCAGCCTAGCAATCAGCCCCAGCATTTT. This rearrangement joins TRBV12-3 or TRBV12-4 to TRBJ1-5; no firm D call. V shed 5 bases and J shed 0 bases, with 11 bases lying between them. The CDR3 has 15 residues.

V usage is TRBV3-1 and J usage is TRBJ1-5, with D possibly matching TRBD1 (6 bases). Trimming pared 0 bases from V and 6 bases from J, leaving 12 bases between. Germline CDR1 is LGHDT and CDR2 is YNNKEL (reference sequence). The CDR3 length is 15 residues. CDR3 sequence (DNA): TGTGCCAGCAGCCAAGATCGGGGGCCTTTTCAGCCCCAGCATTTT. This translates into CASSQDRGPFQPQHF.

Many counts were recorded for this clonotype. The chain has TRBV12-3 or TRBV12-4 and TRBJ1-1; 8 bases agree with TRBD1. Germline trimming cut 6 bases from V and 4 bases from J; bases unmatched to any gene: 7. The CDR3 spans 14 residues. Written as DNA, the CDR3 is TGTGCCAGCAGAACCGGACAGGGTAGCACTGAAGCTTTCTTT. It yields the protein CASRTGQGSTEAFF.